This TCR beta chain emerged from a study of regulatory T cells in long-lasting Graves disease (dated by TCRdb to 2020 to 2023). Concerning the study at large: Antithyroid drugs had been taken for less than 3 months by newly diagnosed Graves' disease patients. This study used TCR sequencing and RNA sequencing of peripheral blood to compare persistent Graves' disease patients against newly diagnosed Graves' disease patients. The study took place in China and was registered as a clinical trial. TCR sequencing covered 13 persistent and about 20 newly diagnosed Graves' disease patients, around 33 samples in total. What the authors observed across the whole study: Only the TCR beta chain was sequenced and analyzed. Only peripheral blood was studied, because thyroid tissue, the primary lesion, was inaccessible. The small sample size was acknowledged by the authors as a limitation that may reduce accuracy. Compared with newly diagnosed patients, patients with persistent Graves' disease had lower TCR Shannon entropy and fewer highly expanded clones, which suggests clonal expansion. More public clonotypes were shared among persistent patients (over 2,500) than among newly diagnosed patients (roughly 960).

Preparation of the library involved multiplex PCR. The instrument was an Illumina HiSeq 4000. iRepertoire HTBI primers and Arm-PCR amplification of CDR3 regions were used to construct TCR beta libraries. PCR products were gel purified before sequencing. The original methods were these. A total of some 60 TRBV and some 13 TRBJ segments were identified across samples and were used for gene usage analysis of CDR3 amino acid clonotypes. COPE and FqMerger were used to merge the filtered high-quality paired reads into contigs. BLAST was used to align contigs to IMGT TRBV, TRBD and TRBJ reference genes, and CDR3 was defined according to IMGT. Any clonotype with a frequency above 0.1% was counted as a highly expanded clone. Shannon entropy served as the measure of repertoire diversity, while the Gini coefficient captured V-J evenness. Clonotypes shared by more than one individual were considered public. TCRdb applied fastp at Q25 and MiXCR to the public reads, then kept only in-frame beta chains. Identical CDR3 protein sequences are pooled into one entry, listed with their most common genes and DNA. TCRdb, rather than the study authors, made the V and J calls. In all, the sample holds over 350,000 distinct CDR3 sequences, and about 15% of those were seen once. The top ten clones comprise about 7.8% of the sample.

Concerning this clonotype: This clone's antigen is unknown. One base away there is no much larger clone; base qualities are not given.

The time point label here, explained by the study, means: newly diagnosed GD, antithyroid drugs for less than 3 months. RNA was extracted from PBMCs in TRIzol for both TCR sequencing and RNA sequencing. The diagnosis of Graves' disease followed American Thyroid Association guidelines. The patients came from an endocrinology department in Xi'an, China. Each patient gave around 9.2 milliliters of peripheral blood, collected in an EDTA anticoagulant tube. Ficoll Paque Plus density gradient separation was used to isolate PBMCs, and no additional T cell sorting was done. An Agilent 2100 Bioanalyzer and agarose gel were used to check RNA quality, while a NanoDrop 2000 measured RNA concentration. These data also formed part of another study, on T cells in Graves' hyperthyroidism and ophthalmopathy. The second paper states: Graves' hyperthyroidism was defined as stable when no progression to ophthalmopathy occurred over 18 months of follow-up. Hyperthyroidism patients were newly diagnosed, with disease duration under 2 months, and aged 18 to 65 years. Patients with uncontrolled infections, other autoimmune diseases, pregnancy or lactation were excluded. Diagnoses were based on clinical symptoms, serum thyroxine and TRAb, thyroid ultrasound and orbital computed tomography. The first round of RT-PCR for the TCR CDR3 was performed with the HTBI primer set and the Qiagen OneStep RT-PCR kit. Most expanded thyroid clonotypes (frequency above 0.001) were also found in blood, which suggests that blood repertoires may mirror thyroid immune responses. Ophthalmopathy was separated from stable hyperthyroidism by a 13 V-J signature model, with approximately 86% sensitivity and approximately 81% specificity obtained in cross-validation and 80%/75% obtained in testing. In validation, the model predicted progression to ophthalmopathy a median of about 5.9 months before onset, with 70% to 71% sensitivity and about 75% specificity. To identify distinguishing TCR V-J signatures, a discovery cohort of about 95 patients was used, comprising some 43 with Graves' ophthalmopathy and roughly 60 with stable Graves' hyperthyroidism. An independent validation cohort of around 19 hyperthyroidism patients and about 15 patients who later progressed to ophthalmopathy tested prospective prediction of ophthalmopathy. The 75 to 100 discovery patients were randomly split 7:3 into training and test sets. In addition, the study compared T-cell repertoires in thyroid tissue and in blood from a handful of Graves' hyperthyroidism patients. After blood sampling, hyperthyroidism patients were treated with methimazole at a starting dose of 30 mg daily, and ophthalmopathy patients were treated with high-dose intravenous methylprednisolone. Libraries were constructed in a second round of multiplex PCR, after which size selection and purification were performed. Sequencing of the libraries was done on an Illumina HiSeq2000 using paired-end 100 bp reads. SOAPnuke was used to process the raw data, with reads discarded if the reads contained adapters or uncalled bases, had a mean Phred below 15, or lacked an exact constant-primer or identifier match. COPE v1.2.5 was used to merge the high-quality paired reads, and each unique nucleotide sequence was defined as a clonotype. Clonotypes were aligned to IMGT TRBV, TRBD and TRBJ reference segments using MiTCR v1.1. Analysis was restricted to V-J combinations with a frequency above 0.0001, which covered roughly 99% of repertoires. The TCS score was defined as F50 (clonal expansion) divided by E x V (chaos), with BLOSUM62-based TCRdist calculated between CDR3 peptides within each V-J. Welch's t-statistics and random forest reduced several hundred V-J features to roughly 13, which were used in a naive Bayes classifier (R e1071). No statistical method was used to set the sample size in advance, and investigators knew the group allocation. The paper reports TCR Vbeta CDR3 sequencing of over 130 peripheral blood samples: 40 or so ophthalmopathy, 75 to 80 hyperthyroidism and approximately 17 progressor patients.

This clonotype was sampled from a woman aged 40 to 49 with Graves disease. Donor details come from another sample of the same person, matched by shared clones. The source material was peripheral blood mononuclear cells (PBMCs), sampled at new diagnosis, from a patient treated with antithyroid drugs.

The CDR3 protein sequence reads: CASSQGTRRASGRVSSYNEQFF. The DNA sequence follows: TGCGCCAGCAGCCAAGGTACACGGAGGGCTAGCGGGAGAGTTAGTTCCTACAATGAGCAGTTCTTC. The V gene is TRBV4-1 and the J gene is TRBJ2-1, with 10 junctional bases fitting TRBD2. Via the germline V gene, CDR1 is MGHRA and CDR2 YSYEKL. Germline trimming: 1 base from V, 1 base from J; junction bases outside gene matches: 19. Counted from cysteine to phenylalanine, this CDR3 has 22 amino acids. Only the CDR3 part of the read is kept: 66 bases, read in frame from the first base.